The source of this T cell receptor beta chain is a study of T cells in localized non-small cell lung cancer. This CDR3 comprises 15 residues. Germline loops: CDR1 SGHRS, CDR2 YFSETQ. Unmatched junction bases numbered 5, after V lost 4 bases and J lost 7 bases. Libraries were prepared by immunoSEQ multiplex PCR; TCRdb keeps only in-frame clonotypes and omits some of them. This sample has some 2,600 clones, with roughly 31% found just once. The clonotype was recovered from a man aged 40 to 70 with stage II squamous cell lung carcinoma. The sample in question was lung tumor tissue, obtained before any cancer treatment. The chain is built from TRBV5-1 and TRBJ2-1; 13 bases map to TRBD2. The CDR3 spells CASSLMTSGGNEQFF. CDR3 nucleotides: TGCGCCAGCAGCCTCATGACTAGCGGGGGGAATGAGCAGTTCTTC. Drawing the rest from reference TRBV5-1 and TRBJ2-1, the complete variable domain is KAGVTQTPRYLIKTRGQQVTLSCSPISGHRSVSWYQQTPGQGLQFLFEYFSETQRNKGNFPGRFSGRQFSNSRSEMNVSTLELGDSALYLCASSLMTSGGNEQFFGPGTRLTVL.